This passage covers 2 T cell receptor beta chains from one sample sequenced in a study of glioma-infiltrating T cells. The iRepertoire nested amplicon-rescue multiplex PCR amplified TCR alpha and beta CDR3s from RNA. In TCRdb, the multiplex PCR reads were re-called with MiXCR into one record per CDR3 protein. In the table there are fewer than 200,000 distinct CDR3 sequences, over 30% of which are singletons. Sequenced sample: glioma tissue, nonneoplastic brain tissue, or PBMCs (not recorded which). These receptors were taken from a human donor with low-grade glioma or glioblastoma, undergoing nonglioma brain surgery, or in good health (not recorded which).

This clonotype has at least ten counts. This chain joins TRBV18 and TRBJ1-1; D is unclear. The germline V and J ends were trimmed by 3 bases and 3 bases, with 11 bases remaining between them. The CDR3 is 14 amino acids. Germline assignment: CDR1 KGHSH and CDR2 LQKENI. CDR3: CASSPQVSDTEAFF. DNA for the CDR3: TGTGCCAGCTCACCTCAGGTTTCTGACACTGAAGCTTTCTTT.

This clonotype was detected many times. The chain links TRBV5-4 to TRBJ1-1; no definite D call. V was shortened by 4 bases and J by 2 bases, with 12 bases between the two germline ends. CDR1 SGHNT and CDR2 YYREEE come from the germline V gene (reference sequence). The CDR3 loop spans 14 amino acids. The CDR3 DNA reads as TGTGCCAGCAGCCCCGAGACGGTAAACACTGAAGCTTTCTTT. Translation gives CASSPETVNTEAFF. Supplemented by reference TRBV5-4 and TRBJ1-1, the full variable domain reads ETGVTQSPTHLIKTRGQQVTLRCSSQSGHNTVSWYQQALGQGPQFIFQYYREEENGRGNFPPRFSGLQFPNYSSELNVNALELDDSALYLCASSPETVNTEAFFGQGTRLTVV.